These 21 T cell receptor beta chains originate from one sample sequenced in a study of cytomegalovirus exposure and HLA in healthy donors. In the PCR, 60 Vbeta and 13 Jbeta primers were used. Data came from immunoSEQ multiplex PCR; TCRdb stores just in-frame clones and leaves some out. The repertoire includes approximately 140,000 clones, 60% to 70% of them detected once, and approximately 6.5% sits in the top ten. The sample consisted of PBMCs. The source is an older woman in good health and CMV-seropositive.

This chain links TRBV19 with TRBJ1-1; perhaps TRBD1 as D (5 bases). The germline gives CDR1 LNHDA, CDR2 SQIVND (reference sequence). The CDR3 contains 14 residues. V gave up 5 bases and J gave up 2 bases, with 12 bases separating them. The CDR3 here is CASSWGTTNTEAFF. The CDR3 DNA reads as TGTGCCAGTAGTTGGGGGACTACAAACACTGAAGCTTTCTTT.

This chain uses TRBV7-9 with TRBJ2-7; a possible D gene is TRBD1 (6 bases). The germline CDR1 and CDR2 sequences are SEHNR and FQNEAQ (reference sequence). This CDR3 spans 14 amino acids. V was pared by 5 bases and J by 3 bases, with 14 bases between. The CDR3 spells CASSPRQALYEQYF. CDR3 sequence (DNA): TGTGCCAGCAGCCCAAGACAGGCCCTCTACGAGCAGTACTTC. Full variable domain (rest looked up from reference TRBV7-9 and TRBJ2-7): DTGVSQNPRHKITKRGQNVTFRCDPISEHNRLYWYRQTLGQGPEFLTYFQNEAQLEKSRLLSDRFSAERPKGSFSTLEIQRTEQGDSAMYLCASSPRQALYEQYFGPGTRLTVT.

The V and J genes are TRBV28 and TRBJ2-3; D perhaps matches TRBD2 (7 bases). The germline V gene encodes CDR1 MDHEN and CDR2 SYDVKM. Trimming left V 5 bases short and J 4 bases short, with 19 bases between. This CDR3 region has 16 residues. The CDR3 loop is CASSDGGRGYPDTQYF. CDR3 DNA: TGTGCCAGCAGTGACGGGGGGCGCGGTTATCCAGATACGCAGTATTTT.

This chain uses TRBV28 with TRBJ1-1, with 8 bases matching TRBD1. The trim removed 9 bases at V and 3 bases at J, leaving 3 bases unmatched. CDR1 MDHEN and CDR2 SYDVKM come from the germline V gene. CDR3 size: 12 residues. In DNA form, the CDR3 reads TGTGCCAGTTTACAGGGGGACACTGAAGCTTTCTTT. Its protein is CASLQGDTEAFF.

The chain combines TRBV18 with TRBJ2-3, with 8 bases identical to TRBD2. CDR1 is KGHSH and CDR2 is LQKENI in the germline V gene. CDR3 length: 14 amino acids. J lost 0 bases, V lost 11 bases, and 7 bases had no gene match. The CDR3 is CAAGGPSSTDTQYF. The CDR3 DNA sequence: TGTGCCGCGGGGGGCCCCTCTAGCACAGATACGCAGTATTTT.

This rearrangement joins TRBV6-4 to TRBJ2-1; 7 positions agree with TRBD2. Germline values: CDR1 MRHNA, CDR2 SNTAGT. The CDR3 totals 14 residues. The V and J ends lost 6 bases and 4 bases, in that order; junction bases with no gene match: 6. The CDR3 DNA follows: TGTGCCAGCAGGCGCACTAGCGAGTACAATGAGCAGTTCTTC. This gives the protein CASRRTSEYNEQFF.

The chain uses TRBV18 and TRBJ1-1; the match to TRBD1 covers 8 bases. The trim removed 2 bases at V and 3 bases at J, leaving 2 bases unmatched. Germline assignment: CDR1 KGHSH and CDR2 LQKENI. CDR3 length: 14 amino acids. For the CDR3, the DNA is TGTGCCAGCTCACCATCGACAGGGGACACTGAAGCTTTCTTT. Its protein product is CASSPSTGDTEAFF.

This sequence joins TRBV11-1 and TRBJ2-5; TRBD2 aligns across 8 bases. The CDR3 extends over 15 amino acids. The germline gives CDR1 SGHAT, CDR2 FQDESV (reference sequence). Losses at the gene ends were 2 bases for V and 4 bases for J; bases not matched to a gene: 6. The CDR3 reads CASSLWSAGAETQYF. DNA of the CDR3: TGTGCCAGCAGCTTATGGTCAGCGGGAGCAGAGACCCAGTACTTC.

V usage is TRBV28 and J usage is TRBJ2-4; 7 positions match TRBD2. The CDR3 sequence is 14 residues long. Germline V gene data show CDR1 as MDHEN and CDR2 as SYDVKM. Trimming took 2 bases from V and 7 from J; bases not matched to a gene: 5. The DNA of the CDR3 is TGTGCCAGCAGTTTACGCGGCGGGAGTAACATTCAGTACTTC. Translating gives CASSLRGGSNIQYF.

This clone was observed a few times. This chain joins TRBV28 and TRBJ1-5; no firm D call. CDR3 length: 14 amino acids. Deletions cut 7 bases from V and 4 bases from J, with 14 bases between. CDR1 is MDHEN and CDR2 is SYDVKM in the germline V gene. The CDR3: CASTTAAANQPQHF. The CDR3 region has the DNA TGTGCCAGCACGACGGCGGCGGCAAATCAGCCCCAGCATTTT.

This clone has more than one count but fewer than ten. The V and J genes are TRBV7-9 and TRBJ1-5; D possibly corresponds to TRBD1 (6 bases). V was shortened by 8 bases and J by 1 base, with 12 bases between the two germline ends. The CDR3 has 14 residues. The germline gives CDR1 SEHNR, CDR2 FQNEAQ (reference sequence). DNA for the CDR3: TGTGCCAGCGCAGGGGCAGGGAGCAATCAGCCCCAGCATTTT. Protein product: CASAGAGSNQPQHF.

V is TRBV19 and J is TRBJ2-3, with D possibly being TRBD1 (6 bases). The CDR3 is 14 amino acids. V gave up 7 bases and J gave up 1 base, with 12 bases separating them. CDR1 LNHDA and CDR2 SQIVND come from the germline V gene (reference sequence). The CDR3 bases are TGTGCCAGTAAGGACCAGGGGCGCACAGATACGCAGTATTTT. Residues: CASKDQGRTDTQYF. Using reference TRBV19 and TRBJ2-3 for the parts outside the CDR3, the full variable domain is DGGITQSPKYLFRKEGQNVTLSCEQNLNHDAMYWYRQDPGQGLRLIYYSQIVNDFQKGDIAEGYSVSREKKESFPLTVTSAQKNPTAFYLCASKDQGRTDTQYFGPGTRLTVL.

The V gene is TRBV18, the J gene TRBJ2-7; TRBD2 agrees at 14 bases. After removal of 3 bases from V and 5 bases from J, the junction contained 6 bases not matched to a gene. Germline assignment: CDR1 KGHSH and CDR2 LQKENI. This CDR3 region has 16 residues. The CDR3 loop reads CASSPSGTSGRHEQYF. In DNA, the CDR3 is TGTGCCAGCTCACCTTCCGGGACTAGCGGGAGACACGAGCAGTACTTC.

The chain joins TRBV19 to TRBJ1-5, with 7 bases lining up with TRBD1. The V gene end was trimmed by 7 bases and the J gene end by 1 base; junction bases not matched to a gene: 10. Germline assignment: CDR1 LNHDA and CDR2 SQIVND (reference sequence). The CDR3 is 16 residues long. The CDR3 DNA follows: TGTGCCAGTATTAGACCCGGGACAGAGAGCAATCAGCCCCAGCATTTT. Its protein product is CASIRPGTESNQPQHF. The variable domain in full, completed from reference TRBV19 and TRBJ1-5, reads DGGITQSPKYLFRKEGQNVTLSCEQNLNHDAMYWYRQDPGQGLRLIYYSQIVNDFQKGDIAEGYSVSREKKESFPLTVTSAQKNPTAFYLCASIRPGTESNQPQHFGDGTRLSIL.

The chain carries TRBV15 and TRBJ2-1, with D possibly being TRBD1 (6 bases). CDR1 and CDR2 (germline): LNHNV, YYDKDF (reference sequence). V lost 2 bases and J 9 bases, leaving 14 bases between the germline ends. The CDR3 extends over 14 amino acids. The DNA of the CDR3 is TGTGCCACCAGCAGAACTACAGGGTGGGGTGAGCAGTTCTTC. This codes for CATSRTTGWGEQFF.

The gene calls are TRBV11-2 and TRBJ2-7, with 10 bases identical to TRBD2. The CDR3 sequence is 16 residues long. The germline V gene has CDR1 SGHAT and CDR2 FQNNGV. Losses at the gene ends were 3 bases for V and 7 bases for J; bases not matched to a gene: 12. The CDR3 DNA reads TGTGCCAGCAGCTTGCGATCGCTAGCGGGAGTACAGGAGCAGTACTTC. Translated, it gives CASSLRSLAGVQEQYF. Using reference TRBV11-2 and TRBJ2-7 for the parts outside the CDR3, the full variable domain is EAGVAQSPRYKIIEKRQSVAFWCNPISGHATLYWYQQILGQGPKLLIQFQNNGVVDDSQLPKDRFSAERLKGVDSTLKIQPAKLEDSAVYLCASSLRSLAGVQEQYFGPGTRLTVT.

The J gene is TRBJ2-5, the V gene TRBV5-1; 9 nucleotides line up with TRBD2. The DNA end is more similar to TRBJ2-7, so the J call may be wrong. Germline CDR1 is SGHRS and CDR2 is YFSETQ. The CDR3 consists of 16 residues. This CDR3 is CASSPRGSGRGNEQYF. The CDR3 nucleotides are TGCGCCAGCAGCCCCCGCGGTAGCGGGAGAGGGAACGAGCAGTACTTC.

The chain carries TRBV13 and TRBJ2-1; D ambiguous. CDR1 and CDR2 from the germline V gene are PRHDT and FYEKMQ (reference sequence). There are 13 residues in the CDR3. V dropped 0 bases and J dropped 10 bases, with 10 bases sitting between them. The CDR3: CASSLGLAQEQFF. The DNA of the CDR3 is TGTGCCAGCAGCTTAGGTTTAGCACAAGAGCAGTTCTTC.

The V call is TRBV4-1, the J call TRBJ2-5; D possibly corresponds to TRBD2 (5 bases). The last part of the DNA fits TRBJ2-7 better; the J call may be wrong. The CDR3 has 14 amino acids. The germline gives CDR1 MGHRA, CDR2 YSYEKL. CDR3 coding DNA: TGCGCCAGCAGCCAGATAGGACTTCCCTACGAGCAGTACTTC. Translated, it gives CASSQIGLPYEQYF.

The V call is TRBV5-1, the J call TRBJ2-7; possible D gene TRBD1, 6 bases. Trimming took 0 bases from V and 4 from J, leaving 14 bases between them. Germline lookup yields CDR1 SGHRS and CDR2 YFSETQ. CDR3 length: 15 amino acids. The CDR3 loop reads CASSLGSGDNYEQYF. The CDR3 nucleotides read TGCGCCAGCAGCTTGGGGTCAGGGGACAATTACGAGCAGTACTTC.

The V call is TRBV5-1, the J call TRBJ1-1; possible D gene TRBD1, 6 bases. V gave up 4 bases and J gave up 1 base, with 11 bases separating them. Germline V gene sequence: CDR1 SGHRS, CDR2 YFSETQ. The CDR3 consists of 14 residues. In DNA form, the CDR3 reads TGCGCCAGCAGCGCCCAGGACAGGAACACTGAAGCTTTCTTT. Its translation is CASSAQDRNTEAFF.